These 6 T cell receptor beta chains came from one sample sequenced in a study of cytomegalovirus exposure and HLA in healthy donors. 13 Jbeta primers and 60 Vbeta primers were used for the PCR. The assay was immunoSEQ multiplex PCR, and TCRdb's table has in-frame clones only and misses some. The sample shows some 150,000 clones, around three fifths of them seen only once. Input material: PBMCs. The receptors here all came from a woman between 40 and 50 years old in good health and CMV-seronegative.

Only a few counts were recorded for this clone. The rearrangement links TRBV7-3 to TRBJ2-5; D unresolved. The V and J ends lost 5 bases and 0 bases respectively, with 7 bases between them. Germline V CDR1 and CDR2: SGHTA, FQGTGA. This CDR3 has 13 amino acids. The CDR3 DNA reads TGTGCCAGCAGCCGAGGCCACCAAGAGACCCAGTACTTC. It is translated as CASSRGHQETQYF.

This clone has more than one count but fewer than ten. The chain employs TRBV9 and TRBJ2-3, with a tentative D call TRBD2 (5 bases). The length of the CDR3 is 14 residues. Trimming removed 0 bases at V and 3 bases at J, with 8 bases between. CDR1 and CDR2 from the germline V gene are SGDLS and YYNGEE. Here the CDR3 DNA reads TGTGCCAGCAGCGTAGGGGAGATTACAGATACGCAGTATTTT. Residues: CASSVGEITDTQYF.

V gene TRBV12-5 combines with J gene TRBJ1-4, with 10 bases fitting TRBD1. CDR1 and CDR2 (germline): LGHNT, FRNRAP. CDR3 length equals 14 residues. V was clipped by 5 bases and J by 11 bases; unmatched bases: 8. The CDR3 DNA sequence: TGTGCTAGTGGTCCAGGACAGGGGGATGGTAAACTGTTTTTT. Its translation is CASGPGQGDGKLFF.

CDR3 in DNA: TGCGCCAGCAGAACCGGACAGGGGGGTGATGAAGCTTTCTTT. Translated: CASRTGQGGDEAFF. The rearrangement joins TRBV5-1 to TRBJ1-1, with 10 bases fitting TRBD1. The germline gives CDR1 SGHRS, CDR2 YFSETQ. The CDR3 runs to 14 residues. With V trimmed by 5 bases and J by 7 bases, 8 bases remained unmatched.

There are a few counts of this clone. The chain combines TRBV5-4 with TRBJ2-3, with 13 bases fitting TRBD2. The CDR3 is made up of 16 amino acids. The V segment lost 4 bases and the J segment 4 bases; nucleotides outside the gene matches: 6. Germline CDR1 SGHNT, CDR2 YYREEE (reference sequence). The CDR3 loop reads CASSARLAGGADTQYF. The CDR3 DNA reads TGTGCCAGCAGCGCCCGACTAGCGGGGGGAGCAGATACGCAGTATTTT. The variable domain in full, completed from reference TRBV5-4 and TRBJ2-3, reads ETGVTQSPTHLIKTRGQQVTLRCSSQSGHNTVSWYQQALGQGPQFIFQYYREEENGRGNFPPRFSGLQFPNYSSELNVNALELDDSALYLCASSARLAGGADTQYFGPGTRLTVL.

CDR3 DNA sequence: TGTGCCAGCAGTGTACTAGTGCAAGATACGCAGTATTTT. Translating it yields CASSVLVQDTQYF. V and J are TRBV2 and TRBJ2-3; perhaps TRBD2 as D (5 bases). V was clipped by 4 bases and J by 5 bases, with 10 bases between them. Germline CDR1 SNHLY, CDR2 FYNNEI. The CDR3 consists of 13 residues.